The clone carrying this T cell receptor beta chain was seen repeatedly, ten times or more. Its target is unknown. The CDR3 totals 13 residues. Deletions cut 3 bases from V and 1 base from J, with 6 bases between. In germline, CDR1 is MDHEN, CDR2 SYDVKM. This sample was taken from a study of T cells after yellow fever vaccination. Study-level information: Preparing low-cell-number fractions relied on SMART-Seq v4 Ultra Low Input.

MiXCR, applied by TCRdb to the 5' RACE reads, yields one record per CDR3 protein. The sample has approximately 550,000 distinct CDR3 sequences, roughly a fifth seen once; the top ten hold roughly 13%. General observations from the study: Shared CD4/CD8 clonotypes were a small share, likely from convergent recombination.

The chain employs TRBV28 and TRBJ1-1; the D gene is possibly TRBD1 (5 bases). The origin of this receptor is a man between 25 and 39 years old who received the YFV17D yellow fever vaccine. The sequencing used PBMCs, collected 15 days after the yellow fever booster vaccination. CDR3 loop: CASSFTGNTEAFF. The CDR3 region has the DNA TGTGCCAGCAGTTTTACAGGGAACACTGAAGCTTTCTTT. Supplemented by reference TRBV28 and TRBJ1-1, the full variable domain reads DVKVTQSSRYLVKRTGEKVFLECVQDMDHENMFWYRQDPGLGLRLIYFSYDVKMKEKGDIPEGYSVSREKKERFSLILESASTNQTSMYLCASSFTGNTEAFFGQGTRLTVV.